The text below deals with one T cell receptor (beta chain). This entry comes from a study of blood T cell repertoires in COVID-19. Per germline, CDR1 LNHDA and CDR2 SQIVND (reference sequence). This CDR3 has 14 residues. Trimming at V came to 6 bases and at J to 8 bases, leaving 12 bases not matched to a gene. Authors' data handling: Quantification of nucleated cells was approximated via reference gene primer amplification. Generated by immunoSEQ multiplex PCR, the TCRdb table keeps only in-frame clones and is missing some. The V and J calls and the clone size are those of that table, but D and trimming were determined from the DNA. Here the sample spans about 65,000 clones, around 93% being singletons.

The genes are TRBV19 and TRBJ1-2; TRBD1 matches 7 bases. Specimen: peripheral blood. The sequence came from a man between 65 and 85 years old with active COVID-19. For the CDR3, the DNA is TGTGCCAGTAGCGTTACAGGGGCCCCACTAGGCTACACCTTC. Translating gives CASSVTGAPLGYTF.